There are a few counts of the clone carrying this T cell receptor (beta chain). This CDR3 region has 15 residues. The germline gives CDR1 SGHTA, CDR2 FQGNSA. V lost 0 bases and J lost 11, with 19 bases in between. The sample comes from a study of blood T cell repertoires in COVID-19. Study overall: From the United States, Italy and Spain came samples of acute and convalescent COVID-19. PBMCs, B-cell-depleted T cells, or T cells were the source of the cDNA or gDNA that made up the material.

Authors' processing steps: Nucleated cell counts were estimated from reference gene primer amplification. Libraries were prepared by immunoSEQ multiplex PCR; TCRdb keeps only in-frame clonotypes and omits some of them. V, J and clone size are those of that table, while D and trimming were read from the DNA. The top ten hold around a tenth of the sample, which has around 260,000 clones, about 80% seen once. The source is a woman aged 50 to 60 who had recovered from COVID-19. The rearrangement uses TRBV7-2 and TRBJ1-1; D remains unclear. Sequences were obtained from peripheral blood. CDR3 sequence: CASSLALGSAGMAFF. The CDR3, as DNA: TGTGCCAGCAGCTTAGCGCTGGGCAGTGCCGGTATGGCTTTCTTT.